The 25 T cell receptor beta chains presented below share a single source sample, sequenced in a study of control samples from healthy donors and cancer patients. The protocol was immunoSEQ multiplex PCR, while the TCRdb copy is restricted to in-frame clones and leaves out a portion. The sample includes about 77,000 clones, around 94% of them seen just once. What was sequenced was blood. These receptors were taken from an older woman in good health.

The chain recombines TRBV4-3 with TRBJ1-6, with D tentatively TRBD1 (6 bases). Trimming shortened V by 0 bases and J by 10 bases, and 19 bases separated the two germline ends. This CDR3 contains 17 residues. CDR1 is LGHNA, CDR2 YSLEER, per germline. The CDR3 DNA reads TGCGCCAGCAGCCAAGATCTACGGTCGGGGGGCTGGTCACCCCTCCACTTT. Translated, it gives CASSQDLRSGGWSPLHF.

J is TRBJ1-1 and V is TRBV5-1; perhaps TRBD1 as D (5 bases). The CDR3 spans 15 residues. Germline V gives CDR1 SGHRS, CDR2 YFSETQ. V was trimmed by 7 bases and J by 4 bases, leaving 20 bases between them. In DNA form, the CDR3 reads TGCGCCAGCGAACCAGGTGGGGGTGAGAGCACTGAAGCTTTCTTT. Its translation is CASEPGGGESTEAFF.

The chain carries TRBV4-1 and TRBJ2-1, with 9 positions matching TRBD2. The junction had 5 bases not matched to a gene; V was cut back by 1 base and J by 7 bases. Germline CDR1 and CDR2: MGHRA and YSYEKL. CDR3 length: 15 amino acids. Here the CDR3 DNA reads TGCGCCAGCAGCCAAGGACGCGGGAGGGCGAATGAGCAGTTCTTC. As protein: CASSQGRGRANEQFF.

The V and J genes are TRBV19 and TRBJ2-1; TRBD2 matches at 8 bases. Germline CDR1 is LNHDA and CDR2 is SQIVND (reference sequence). The trim removed 3 bases at V and 6 bases at J, leaving 7 bases unmatched. The CDR3 has 15 amino acids. CDR3: CASSIQGLGVNEQFF. CDR3 nucleotide sequence: TGTGCCAGTAGTATCCAGGGACTAGGAGTCAATGAGCAGTTCTTC.

The V gene is TRBV7-2, the J gene TRBJ2-3; tentative D call: TRBD1 (6 bases). Trimming left V 1 base short and J 6 bases short, with 11 bases between. Germline V gene sequence: CDR1 SGHTA, CDR2 FQGNSA. The CDR3 runs to 14 residues. CDR3 loop: CASSLGGRSDTQYF. The CDR3 region has the DNA TGTGCCAGCAGCTTAGGGGGGCGGTCGGATACGCAGTATTTT.

The rearrangement joins TRBV5-1 to TRBJ2-2, with 7 bases matching TRBD1. The ends lost 7 bases at V and 0 bases at J; junction bases unmatched: 3. The CDR3 is made up of 14 amino acids. In germline, CDR1 is SGHRS, CDR2 YFSETQ. CDR3 in amino acids: CASGDRANTGELFF. In DNA, the CDR3 is TGCGCCAGCGGCGACAGGGCGAACACCGGGGAGCTGTTTTTT.

The V call is TRBV5-5, the J call TRBJ2-1, with 10 bases identical to TRBD1. V shed 2 bases, J shed 2 bases, and the junction held 4 bases outside the gene matches. Looked up from germline, CDR1 is SGHKS and CDR2 is YYEKEE (reference sequence). CDR3 length: 16 amino acids. CDR3 DNA: TGTGCCAGCAGCTTTGGACAGGGGGTAACCTACAATGAGCAGTTCTTC. Residues: CASSFGQGVTYNEQFF. Full variable domain (missing parts from reference TRBV5-5 and TRBJ2-1): DAGVTQSPTHLIKTRGQQVTLRCSPISGHKSVSWYQQVLGQGPQFIFQYYEKEERGRGNFPDRFSARQFPNYSSELNVNALLLGDSALYLCASSFGQGVTYNEQFFGPGTRLTVL.

The rearrangement joins TRBV5-8 to TRBJ2-1; maybe TRBD2 (5 bases). The CDR3 is 14 residues long. The germline V gene has CDR1 SGHTS and CDR2 YDEGEE. The ends were cut back, 0 bases at V and 6 bases at J, with 10 bases in the middle. CDR3 sequence (DNA): TGTGCCAGCAGCTTGGGTGGGAGATTCAATGAGCAGTTCTTC. It is translated as CASSLGGRFNEQFF.

The rearrangement links TRBV9 to TRBJ2-5, with D possibly TRBD2 on 6 matching bases. Trimming stripped 0 bases from V and 5 bases from J, with 17 bases between. CDR3 size: 16 residues. CDR1 and CDR2 from the germline V gene are SGDLS and YYNGEE. The CDR3 loop is CASSVGDSEGRETQYF. CDR3 DNA: TGTGCCAGCAGCGTAGGGGACTCCGAGGGGAGGGAGACCCAGTACTTC.

The rearrangement links TRBV7-9 to TRBJ1-2; D call uncertain. The CDR3 loop spans 14 amino acids. The germline gives CDR1 SEHNR, CDR2 FQNEAQ (reference sequence). The ends were cut back, 1 base at V and 6 bases at J, with 12 bases in the middle. The CDR3 DNA is TGTGCCAGCAGCTTAGGAAGTGGATACCATGGCTACACCTTC. Translation gives CASSLGSGYHGYTF.

The chain combines TRBV29-1 with TRBJ2-7, with TRBD2 matching 7 bases. The CDR3 length is 13 residues. V shed 3 bases, J shed 4 bases, and the junction held 6 bases outside the gene matches. The germline CDR1 and CDR2 sequences are SQVTM and ANQGSEA. CDR3 nucleotides: TGCAGCGTTGAGACTAGCCAGGAGTACGAGCAGTACTTC. Encoded protein: CSVETSQEYEQYF.

The chain is built from TRBV5-1 and TRBJ1-3, with TRBD1 matching over 9 bases. The CDR3 spans 15 residues. Germline V lookup: CDR1 SGHRS, CDR2 YFSETQ. With 0 bases clipped from V and 4 bases from J, the junction kept 2 bases outside the gene matches. The CDR3 region is CASSLGDRAGNTIYF. The CDR3 DNA reads TGCGCCAGCAGCTTGGGGGACAGGGCCGGAAACACCATATATTTT.

This clone was found once. The rearrangement links TRBV1 to TRBJ2-3; the D segment call TRBD2 is taken from the table without a DNA check. TRBV1 is deemed a pseudogene. The CDR3 extends over 21 amino acids. The CDR3 protein is CTSSQDPPLAGVSIGTDTQYF. The CDR3 DNA is TGCACCAGCAGCCAAGATCCCCCGCTAGCGGGAGTCTCCATTGGGACAGATACGCAGTATTTT.

The chain links TRBV18 to TRBJ1-2; D is ambiguous. The CDR3 runs 14 residues. From germline, CDR1 is KGHSH and CDR2 LQKENI. Trimming took off 0 bases at V and 1 base at J, with 6 bases between the two ends. Written as DNA, the CDR3 is TGTGCCAGCTCACCACCCGCACGTAACTATGGCTACACCTTC. Translating it yields CASSPPARNYGYTF.

This clone was picked up one time. The chain is built from TRBV19 and TRBJ2-2, with D possibly TRBD1 on 5 matching bases. Deletions cut 2 bases from V and 7 bases from J, with 14 bases between. This CDR3 comprises 15 residues. Looked up from germline, CDR1 is LNHDA and CDR2 is SQIVND (reference sequence). This CDR3 is CASSIFSGRVGELFF. In nucleotides, the CDR3 is TGTGCCAGTAGTATATTTTCAGGGCGAGTCGGGGAGCTGTTTTTT. Full variable domain (remainder filled in from reference TRBV19 and TRBJ2-2): DGGITQSPKYLFRKEGQNVTLSCEQNLNHDAMYWYRQDPGQGLRLIYYSQIVNDFQKGDIAEGYSVSREKKESFPLTVTSAQKNPTAFYLCASSIFSGRVGELFFGEGSRLTVL.

The rearrangement links TRBV4-3 to TRBJ1-6, with D unclear. This CDR3 region has 18 residues. V lost 1 base and J lost 0, with 13 bases in between. CDR1 and CDR2 (germline): LGHNA, YSLEER. The CDR3 is CASSQAPLSYSYNSPLHF. The CDR3 region has the DNA TGCGCCAGCAGCCAAGCTCCCCTCAGTTACTCCTATAATTCACCCCTCCACTTT.

In DNA form, the CDR3 reads TGTGCCAGTAAAGCGGGGGCAGACAATGAGCAGTTCTTC. Translated: CASKAGADNEQFF. The chain has TRBV19 and TRBJ2-1; 8 positions agree with TRBD2. J gave up 5 bases and V 7 bases, and 4 bases lay outside the gene matches. The CDR3 sequence is 13 residues long. The V gene's germline CDR1 is LNHDA and CDR2 SQIVND (reference sequence).

The chain joins TRBV7-2 to TRBJ1-1; 8 positions match TRBD1. Trimming removed 5 bases from V and 1 base from J; junction bases left unmatched: 9. Per germline, CDR1 SGHTA and CDR2 FQGNSA. This CDR3 is 16 amino acids long. The DNA of the CDR3 is TGTGCCAGCAGCCTGAGGACAGGGTATGGGAACACTGAAGCTTTCTTT. It codes for CASSLRTGYGNTEAFF.

This chain connects TRBV5-1 to TRBJ2-3; D unclear. This CDR3 comprises 12 residues. Trimming removed 0 bases at V and 4 bases at J, with 3 bases between. In germline, CDR1 is SGHRS, CDR2 YFSETQ. The CDR3 coding sequence is TGCGCCAGCAGCTTGGGGGCAGATACGCAGTATTTT. It yields the protein CASSLGADTQYF.

The chain employs TRBV24-1 and TRBJ2-1; 8 nucleotides agree with TRBD2. This CDR3 comprises 16 residues. V gave up 2 bases and J gave up 6 bases; unmatched junction bases: 8. Germline CDR1 KGHDR, CDR2 SFDVKD. CDR3 in DNA: TGTGCCACCAGTGATTCCCAGCGGGAGTGGGGCAATGAGCAGTTCTTC. Its translation: CATSDSQREWGNEQFF.

Here the CDR3 reads CATSDSTTDTQYF. The CDR3 bases are TGTGCCACCAGTGATTCCACGACAGATACGCAGTATTTT. The chain recombines TRBV24-1 with TRBJ2-3; D uncertain. Germline CDR1 reads KGHDR; CDR2 reads SFDVKD. Trimming took off 2 bases at V and 3 bases at J, with 5 bases between the two ends. The CDR3 length is 13 residues.

The chain has TRBV29-1 and TRBJ1-1; tentatively, D is TRBD1 (5 bases). The germline CDR1 and CDR2 sequences are SQVTM and ANQGSEA. V was pared by 1 base and J by 4 bases, with 10 bases between. CDR3 length: 13 residues. This CDR3 reads CSVEGGVGTEAFF. CDR3 sequence (DNA): TGCAGCGTTGAAGGGGGGGTTGGCACTGAAGCTTTCTTT.

The CDR3 sequence is CASSKGDRTPEKLFF. As DNA, the CDR3 is TGTGCCAGCAGCAAAGGGGACAGGACCCCAGAAAAACTGTTTTTT. This chain joins TRBV3-1 (or the pseudogene TRBV3-2) and TRBJ1-4, with 8 bases lining up with TRBD1. Germline CDR1 and CDR2: LGHDT and YNNKEL (reference sequence). The CDR3 loop spans 15 amino acids. J was trimmed by 8 bases and V by 5 bases; bases with no gene match: 10.

For the CDR3, the DNA is TGTGCCACCAGTGATTTCGGGGATCAGCCCCAGCATTTT. This codes for CATSDFGDQPQHF. This rearrangement joins TRBV24-1 to TRBJ1-5, with D unclear. Per the germline V gene, CDR1 is KGHDR and CDR2 is SFDVKD. Trimming pared 1 base from V and 5 bases from J, leaving 5 bases between. CDR3 length: 13 residues.

This clone occurred a few times. The chain links TRBV5-1 to TRBJ1-1, with 8 bases matching TRBD1. The CDR3 length is 14 residues. J was trimmed by 0 bases and V by 10 bases; bases with no gene match: 8. CDR1 and CDR2 from the germline V gene are SGHRS and YFSETQ. The DNA of the CDR3 is TGCGCCTCCGGGACAGGTATAATGAACACTGAAGCTTTCTTT. This gives the protein CASGTGIMNTEAFF.